Presented here are 30 T cell receptor beta chains from one specimen sequenced in a study of T cell changes during pregnancy in multiple sclerosis. Repertoires were generated with immunoSEQ multiplex PCR, while TCRdb's copy carries only in-frame clones and drops some. The sample lists 57,000 or so clones, roughly 88% occurring once. Source: peripheral blood, taken in the first trimester of pregnancy. These TCRs come from a female donor with multiple sclerosis, enrolled in a pregnancy study.

This clone occurred a few times. This chain connects TRBV5-1 to TRBJ2-3, with 8 bases identical to TRBD2. After removal of 1 base from V and 4 bases from J, the junction contained 8 bases not matched to a gene. Looked up from germline, CDR1 is SGHRS and CDR2 is YFSETQ. The CDR3 sequence is 16 residues long. CDR3 DNA sequence: TGCGCCAGCAGCTTGCAAGCGGGAGTAGGTGCAGATACGCAGTATTTT. This translates into CASSLQAGVGADTQYF.

This sequence joins TRBV18 and TRBJ2-5, with a weak D call TRBD1 (5 bases). From germline, CDR1 is KGHSH and CDR2 LQKENI. With 1 base removed from V and 2 bases from J, the gap between germline ends came to 11 bases. The CDR3 contains 15 residues. The CDR3 bases are TGTGCCAGCTCACCACTCGGGTACAGGCAAGAGACCCAGTACTTC. The encoded protein is CASSPLGYRQETQYF.

This sequence joins TRBV18 and TRBJ1-2, with TRBD1 matching 10 bases. The CDR3 covers 16 residues. Germline lookup yields CDR1 KGHSH and CDR2 LQKENI. The junction had 9 bases not matched to a gene; V was cut back by 2 bases and J by 6 bases. The CDR3 loop reads CASSPSRGTGDNGYTF. The CDR3 DNA is TGTGCCAGCTCACCATCACGCGGGACAGGGGATAATGGCTACACCTTC.

V and J are TRBV19 and TRBJ2-1; TRBD2 matches 7 bases. Germline V gene lookup returns CDR1 LNHDA and CDR2 SQIVND (reference sequence). The V and J ends lost 3 bases and 16 bases, in that order; junction bases with no gene match: 9. The CDR3 extends over 12 amino acids. CDR3 DNA: TGTGCCAGTAGTATGGGGGGGGAAAGGGGATTCTTC. It specifies CASSMGGERGFF.

The chain links TRBV5-5 to TRBJ2-7, with D tentatively TRBD2 (5 bases). The CDR3 runs 12 residues. Trimming took off 7 bases at V and 4 bases at J, with 12 bases between the two ends. Germline assignment: CDR1 SGHKS and CDR2 YYEKEE (reference sequence). CDR3 DNA sequence: TGTGCCAGCTCCCGAGGGAGATACGAGCAGTACTTC. As protein: CASSRGRYEQYF.

The CDR3 bases are TGTGCCAGCAGTACCCTTGTCGGTAGCTACGAGCAGTACTTC. This sequence encodes CASSTLVGSYEQYF. The chain has TRBV6-6 and TRBJ2-7; no reliable D call. Trimming left V 5 bases short and J 3 bases short, with 14 bases between. The CDR3 length is 14 residues. Germline V lookup: CDR1 MNHNY, CDR2 SVGAGI (reference sequence).

This chain joins TRBV2 and TRBJ1-2, with unresolved D. Germline V lookup: CDR1 SNHLY, CDR2 FYNNEI. The germline V and J ends were trimmed by 6 bases and 2 bases, with 10 bases remaining between them. CDR3 size: 13 residues. The CDR3 coding sequence is TGTGCCAGCAGGGATTGGGAGAACTATGGCTACACCTTC. It encodes CASRDWENYGYTF.

This chain joins TRBV6-5 and TRBJ2-7; D unclear. The CDR3 has 15 residues. Germline values: CDR1 MNHEY, CDR2 SVGAGI. V was shortened by 4 bases and J by 4 bases, with 17 bases between the two germline ends. The CDR3 loop reads CASSSGSRSIYEQYF. CDR3 coding DNA: TGTGCCAGCAGTTCTGGTAGTAGATCGATTTACGAGCAGTACTTC.

This CDR3 reads CSGRDSYTGELFF. CDR3 in DNA: TGCAGCGGAAGGGACTCTTACACCGGGGAGCTGTTTTTT. This rearrangement joins TRBV29-1 to TRBJ2-2; maybe TRBD2 (6 bases). The V and J ends lost 7 bases and 3 bases respectively, with 12 bases between them. Germline V gene data show CDR1 as SQVTM and CDR2 as ANQGSEA. The CDR3 is 13 residues long.

The CDR3 region is CAISLGTSGRREQYF. For the CDR3, the DNA is TGTGCCATCAGTCTCGGGACTAGCGGGAGACGGGAGCAGTACTTC. This chain links TRBV10-3 with TRBJ2-7; 14 nucleotides line up with TRBD2. Germline assignment: CDR1 ENHRY and CDR2 SYGVKD. The trim removed 5 bases at V and 7 bases at J, leaving 7 bases unmatched. The CDR3 is made up of 15 amino acids.

The rearrangement links TRBV5-4 to TRBJ2-7; possible D gene TRBD1, 6 bases. The ends were cut back, 4 bases at V and 7 bases at J, with 21 bases in the middle. Germline V gene data show CDR1 as SGHNT and CDR2 as YYREEE (reference sequence). The length of the CDR3 is 15 residues. The CDR3 loop reads CASSHSSDSFTEQYF. The CDR3 nucleotides read TGTGCCAGCAGCCATTCCTCGGACAGTTTTACTGAGCAGTACTTC. Variable domain in full (rest from reference TRBV5-4 and TRBJ2-7): ETGVTQSPTHLIKTRGQQVTLRCSSQSGHNTVSWYQQALGQGPQFIFQYYREEENGRGNFPPRFSGLQFPNYSSELNVNALELDDSALYLCASSHSSDSFTEQYFGPGTRLTVT.

This sequence joins TRBV2 and TRBJ2-2; 7 bases are a match to TRBD2. J gave up 2 bases and V 6 bases, and 6 bases lay outside the gene matches. Germline lookup yields CDR1 SNHLY and CDR2 FYNNEI. This CDR3 region has 15 residues. The DNA of the CDR3 is TGTGCCAGCAGACCCGGGACTATAAACACCGGGGAGCTGTTTTTT. It yields the protein CASRPGTINTGELFF.

CDR3 region: CAISESTASGRMNEQYF. CDR3 DNA: TGTGCCATCAGTGAGTCGACGGCTAGCGGGAGGATGAACGAGCAGTACTTC. The chain carries TRBV10-3 and TRBJ2-7, with 11 nucleotides matching TRBD2. Germline CDR1 and CDR2: ENHRY and SYGVKD. This CDR3 spans 17 amino acids. The V gene end was trimmed by 0 bases and the J gene end by 5 bases; junction bases not matched to a gene: 9.

The chain recombines TRBV13 with TRBJ2-7; 9 nucleotides align to TRBD1. The J segment lost 3 bases and the V segment lost 4 bases, leaving 7 bases of the junction unmatched. The CDR3 loop spans 15 amino acids. The germline V gene has CDR1 PRHDT and CDR2 FYEKMQ (reference sequence). The CDR3 nucleotides are TGTGCCAGCAGCTCAACCCGGGACAGGGTCTACGAGCAGTACTTC. This codes for CASSSTRDRVYEQYF. Variable domain in full (rest from reference TRBV13 and TRBJ2-7): AAGVIQSPRHLIKEKRETATLKCYPIPRHDTVYWYQQGPGQDPQFLISFYEKMQSDKGSIPDRFSAQQFSDYHSELNMSSLELGDSALYFCASSSTRDRVYEQYFGPGTRLTVT.

V usage is TRBV7-2 and J usage is TRBJ1-1, with 7 bases matching TRBD1. Germline trimming cut 2 bases from V and 4 bases from J; bases unmatched to any gene: 7. The length of the CDR3 is 15 residues. Germline V gene lookup returns CDR1 SGHTA and CDR2 FQGNSA. The CDR3 reads CASSLLSNRGTEAFF. CDR3 sequence (DNA): TGTGCCAGCAGCTTACTCTCCAACAGGGGCACTGAAGCTTTCTTT.

This clone has only one observation. The chain has TRBV7-2 and TRBJ2-3; 7 bases align to TRBD2. The CDR3 length is 18 residues. The germline CDR1 and CDR2 sequences are SGHTA and FQGNSA. Trimming cost V 6 bases and J 7 bases; bases outside gene matches: 22. The DNA for the CDR3 is TGTGCCAGCAGTAATAGGGCCGCCGCGGGAGTAGATACGAATACGCAGTATTTT. It codes for CASSNRAAAGVDTNTQYF.

The chain employs TRBV14 and TRBJ2-7, with a possible D match to TRBD2 (5 bases). CDR3 size: 13 residues. Looked up from germline, CDR1 is SGHDN and CDR2 is FVKESK. Trimming shortened V by 4 bases and J by 6 bases, and 13 bases separated the two germline ends. The DNA of the CDR3 is TGTGCCAGCAGCCCATGGACTGCGAGCGAGCAGTACTTC. It specifies CASSPWTASEQYF.

This clone has just a few counts. V is TRBV4-2 and J is TRBJ2-4; 7 bases map to TRBD2. There are 14 residues in the CDR3. Trimming cost V 0 bases and J 11 bases; bases outside gene matches: 7. From germline, CDR1 is LGHNA and CDR2 YNFKEQ. The CDR3 nucleotides are TGTGCCAGCAGCCAAGACTCGGGGGGTGGCGTTCAGTACTTC. This encodes CASSQDSGGGVQYF.

The chain couples TRBV5-1 to TRBJ1-1; no reliable D call. The length of the CDR3 is 16 residues. V was clipped by 1 base and J by 0 bases, with 13 bases between them. Germline CDR1 SGHRS, CDR2 YFSETQ. Here the CDR3 DNA reads TGCGCCAGCAGCTTGAGCACATTTGGGCTGAACACTGAAGCTTTCTTT. It specifies CASSLSTFGLNTEAFF.

The rearrangement joins TRBV7-9 to TRBJ2-7, with 11 bases lining up with TRBD2. Trimming took 4 bases from V and 2 from J; bases not matched to a gene: 7. From germline, CDR1 is SEHNR and CDR2 FQNEAQ (reference sequence). The CDR3 covers 16 residues. The CDR3 is CASSSPGTSGTYEQYF. The CDR3 nucleotides are TGTGCCAGCAGCTCCCCAGGGACTAGCGGCACCTACGAGCAGTACTTC. Based on the CDR3 plus reference TRBV7-9 and TRBJ2-7, the full variable domain is DTGVSQNPRHKITKRGQNVTFRCDPISEHNRLYWYRQTLGQGPEFLTYFQNEAQLEKSRLLSDRFSAERPKGSFSTLEIQRTEQGDSAMYLCASSSPGTSGTYEQYFGPGTRLTVT.

The rearrangement uses TRBV5-4 and TRBJ2-5; TRBD2 agrees at 8 bases. The V and J ends lost 4 bases and 2 bases, in that order; junction bases with no gene match: 4. Germline V gives CDR1 SGHNT, CDR2 YYREEE (reference sequence). This CDR3 region has 14 residues. The CDR3 DNA reads TGTGCCAGCAGCGAGGGACTAGAACAAGAGACCCAGTACTTC. Translated: CASSEGLEQETQYF.

This clone occurred a few times. The gene calls are TRBV5-4 and TRBJ1-2; the D is unclear. Germline-derived CDR1 and CDR2 are SGHNT and YYREEE (reference sequence). V lost 0 bases to trimming and J lost 2 bases, with 5 bases between them. This CDR3 spans 13 amino acids. CDR3 sequence: CASSLAGNYGYTF. CDR3 bases: TGTGCCAGCAGCTTGGCCGGGAACTATGGCTACACCTTC.

The rearrangement links TRBV4-2 to TRBJ1-2, with no clear D. CDR3 size: 14 residues. V was pared by 0 bases and J by 8 bases, with 13 bases between. Germline lookup yields CDR1 LGHNA and CDR2 YNFKEQ. The CDR3 DNA is TGTGCCAGCAGCCAAGAGGGCCGGGATCGGGGCTACACCTTC. This codes for CASSQEGRDRGYTF.

This chain uses TRBV7-9 with TRBJ2-5, with D tentatively TRBD1 (5 bases). There are 19 residues in the CDR3. Trimming left V 5 bases short and J 2 bases short, with 27 bases between. Germline lookup yields CDR1 SEHNR and CDR2 FQNEAQ (reference sequence). The CDR3, as DNA: TGTGCCAGCAGCCCGGGTGTTGCGGCGACAGCGAAGTTACAAGAGACCCAGTACTTC. Its protein is CASSPGVAATAKLQETQYF.

This chain links TRBV6-5 with TRBJ2-7; the D gene is possibly TRBD1 (6 bases). V dropped 3 bases and J dropped 5 bases, with 17 bases sitting between them. Looked up from germline, CDR1 is MNHEY and CDR2 is SVGAGI. The CDR3 runs 15 residues. The CDR3 sequence is CASSYILQGTNEQYF. The CDR3 DNA sequence: TGTGCCAGCAGTTATATTTTGCAGGGGACAAACGAGCAGTACTTC.

The chain links TRBV7-8 to TRBJ2-7; the match to TRBD2 covers 15 bases. There are 16 residues in the CDR3. CDR1 SGHVS and CDR2 FQNEAQ come from the germline V gene. V lost 5 bases, J lost 5 bases, and 7 bases stayed unmatched. DNA of the CDR3: TGTGCCAGCAGCCATCCGGGACTAGCGGGGGGCAACGAGCAGTACTTC. It encodes CASSHPGLAGGNEQYF.

This chain connects TRBV7-2 to TRBJ1-4; perhaps TRBD1 as D (5 bases). Germline lookup yields CDR1 SGHTA and CDR2 FQGNSA. V was shortened by 2 bases and J by 8 bases, with 15 bases between the two germline ends. The CDR3 totals 15 residues. CDR3 sequence: CASSLPVGGSEKLFF. DNA for the CDR3: TGTGCCAGCAGCTTACCCGTCGGGGGATCAGAAAAACTGTTTTTT.

The chain links TRBV6-1 to TRBJ2-7, with 15 bases that match TRBD2. CDR3 size: 18 residues. V was pared by 1 base and J by 4 bases, with 8 bases of the junction left unmatched. In germline, CDR1 is MNHNS, CDR2 SASEGT. The CDR3 sequence is CASSEGSWGLAGGYEQYF. CDR3 sequence (DNA): TGTGCCAGCAGTGAAGGGAGTTGGGGACTAGCGGGAGGATACGAGCAGTACTTC.

CDR3 protein: CASSSISLNTGFGYGYTF. Written as DNA, the CDR3 is TGTGCCAGCAGTTCGATATCTCTCAACACAGGGTTTGGCTATGGCTACACCTTC. The chain has TRBV27 and TRBJ1-2; maybe TRBD1 (6 bases). The CDR3 contains 18 residues. V was trimmed by 4 bases and J by 4 bases, leaving 25 bases between them. Germline assignment: CDR1 MNHEY and CDR2 SMNVEV (reference sequence).

The rearrangement joins TRBV5-1 to TRBJ2-5, with 9 positions matching TRBD2. The CDR3 length is 16 residues. CDR1 and CDR2 from the germline V gene are SGHRS and YFSETQ. Trimming at V came to 4 bases and at J to 3 bases, leaving 10 bases not matched to a gene. The CDR3 here is CASSRGGVAGEETQYF. The CDR3 DNA reads TGCGCCAGCAGCCGGGGGGGAGTAGCGGGAGAAGAGACCCAGTACTTC.